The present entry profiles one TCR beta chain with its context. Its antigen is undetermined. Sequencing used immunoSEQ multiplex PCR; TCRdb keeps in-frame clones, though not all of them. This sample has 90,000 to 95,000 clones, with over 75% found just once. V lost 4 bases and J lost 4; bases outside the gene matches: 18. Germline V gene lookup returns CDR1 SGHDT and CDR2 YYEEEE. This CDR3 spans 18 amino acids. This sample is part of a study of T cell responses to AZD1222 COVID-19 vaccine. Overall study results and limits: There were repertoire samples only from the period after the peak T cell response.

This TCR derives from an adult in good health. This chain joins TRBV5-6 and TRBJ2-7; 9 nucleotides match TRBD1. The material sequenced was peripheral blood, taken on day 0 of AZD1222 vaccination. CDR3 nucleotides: TGTGCCAGCAGCCCGGGACAGGGATTCCGAGGGTCAAATTACGAGCAGTACTTC. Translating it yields CASSPGQGFRGSNYEQYF.